These 12 T cell receptor beta chains share one sample of origin, sequenced in a study of T-cell reconstitution after alpha-beta-depleted transplantation in children. TCRbeta library preparation incorporated unique molecular identifiers. MiXCR, run by TCRdb on the PCR reads, gives a single entry per CDR3 protein. The table records about 100,000 distinct CDR3 sequences, roughly 6.1% of them present only once. Sequences were derived from PBMCs, mostly from graft donor cells, sampled 360 days after TCRalphabeta/CD19-depleted stem cell transplant. All receptors come from a male patient aged 2 to 10 who had a stem cell transplant for acute lymphoblastic leukemia, so the T cells may come from the graft donor.

CDR3 in amino acids: CASSYGQGGETQYF. The DNA for the CDR3 is TGTGCCAGCAGTTATGGACAGGGAGGAGAGACCCAGTACTTC. The V and J genes are TRBV27 and TRBJ2-5; 8 nucleotides agree with TRBD1. Per the germline V gene, CDR1 is MNHEY and CDR2 is SMNVEV (reference sequence). Germline trimming cut 4 bases from V and 4 bases from J; bases unmatched to any gene: 5. CDR3 length: 14 residues.

There are many counts of this clonotype. The chain couples TRBV20-1 to TRBJ2-4; D is uncertain. The CDR3 is 12 residues long. Germline CDR1 and CDR2: DFQATT and SNEGSKA (reference sequence). Trimming took off 7 bases at V and 0 bases at J, with 7 bases between the two ends. CDR3 DNA sequence: TGCAGTGGGGTATTAGCCAAAAACATTCAGTACTTC. It translates to CSGVLAKNIQYF.

The chain uses TRBV7-9 and TRBJ2-5; possible D gene TRBD2, 6 bases. This CDR3 is 13 amino acids long. Trimming stripped 4 bases from V and 4 bases from J, with 10 bases between. The germline V gene encodes CDR1 SEHNR and CDR2 FQNEAQ (reference sequence). Here the CDR3 reads CASSSSEGETQYF. The DNA for the CDR3 is TGTGCCAGCAGCTCCTCGGAGGGAGAGACCCAGTACTTC. Full variable domain (rest looked up from reference TRBV7-9 and TRBJ2-5): DTGVSQNPRHKITKRGQNVTFRCDPISEHNRLYWYRQTLGQGPEFLTYFQNEAQLEKSRLLSDRFSAERPKGSFSTLEIQRTEQGDSAMYLCASSSSEGETQYFGPGTRLLVL.

There are many counts of this clonotype. This chain joins TRBV20-1 and TRBJ2-7; 7 bases are a match to TRBD1. Germline CDR1 DFQATT, CDR2 SNEGSKA (reference sequence). The CDR3 totals 10 residues. Trimming took 5 bases from V and 5 from J; bases not matched to a gene: 0. CDR3 in amino acids: CSADRDEQYF. The CDR3 nucleotides read TGCAGTGCTGACAGGGACGAGCAGTACTTC.

This clonotype was found a few times. V gene TRBV6-5 combines with J gene TRBJ2-7; D not certain. The V gene lost 8 bases and the J gene lost 3 bases, with 11 bases spanning the gap. The CDR3 has 12 amino acids. CDR1 is MNHEY, CDR2 SVGAGI, per germline. CDR3 nucleotide sequence: TGTGCCAGCGGCGAACATGGCTACGAGCAGTACTTC. Its protein product is CASGEHGYEQYF.

This clonotype was seen many times. The CDR3 region is CSVDGTSTDTQYF. Written as DNA, the CDR3 is TGCAGCGTTGACGGGACAAGCACAGATACGCAGTATTTT. The chain links TRBV29-1 to TRBJ2-3, with D maybe TRBD1 (6 bases). This CDR3 has 13 amino acids. Germline loops: CDR1 SQVTM, CDR2 ANQGSEA. Deletions cut 3 bases from V and 0 bases from J, with 7 bases between.

The V gene is TRBV7-2, the J gene TRBJ2-1; 11 bases map to TRBD2. CDR1 is SGHTA and CDR2 is FQGNSA in the germline V gene. The V gene end was trimmed by 5 bases and the J gene end by 8 bases; junction bases not matched to a gene: 11. This CDR3 has 16 amino acids. In DNA form, the CDR3 reads TGTGCCAGCAGCGCACTAGCGGGGGTTCGTTGGCATGAGCAGTTCTTC. It encodes CASSALAGVRWHEQFF.

This clonotype occurred many times. J is TRBJ2-5 and V is TRBV10-3; D gene ambiguous. The V end lost 2 bases, the J end lost 4 bases, and 11 bases lay between the germline ends. The CDR3 contains 14 residues. CDR1 ENHRY and CDR2 SYGVKD come from the germline V gene. DNA of the CDR3: TGTGCCATCAGTGAGGACCCTAGGCGAGAGACCCAGTACTTC. It codes for CAISEDPRRETQYF.

This clonotype was found many times. V usage is TRBV5-1 and J usage is TRBJ2-1; perhaps TRBD2 as D (6 bases). The CDR3 has 12 amino acids. V was pared by 9 bases and J by 3 bases, with 10 bases between. CDR1 and CDR2 (germline): SGHRS, YFSETQ. CDR3 amino acids: CATPGGYNEQFF. The CDR3 DNA sequence: TGCGCCACCCCCGGGGGCTACAATGAGCAGTTCTTC.

This clonotype showed up many times. The V call is TRBV20-1, the J call TRBJ1-1, with D uncertain. Germline V lookup: CDR1 DFQATT, CDR2 SNEGSKA (reference sequence). With 2 bases removed from V and 1 base from J, the gap between germline ends came to 14 bases. CDR3 length: 15 amino acids. The CDR3 region has the DNA TGCAGTGCTAGATCGGACCGACACCAGAACACTGAAGCTTTCTTT. This encodes CSARSDRHQNTEAFF.

This clonotype was seen at least ten times. The chain has TRBV6-2 or TRBV6-3 and TRBJ2-2; a weak D match, TRBD2 (5 bases). The V gene's germline CDR1 is MNHEY and CDR2 SVGEGT. With 9 bases removed from V and 0 bases from J, the gap between germline ends came to 11 bases. This CDR3 contains 14 residues. The CDR3: CASLGLTNTGELFF. The CDR3 nucleotides are TGTGCCAGTCTCGGACTCACGAACACCGGGGAGCTGTTTTTT.

This clonotype showed up many times. The J gene is TRBJ2-7, the V gene TRBV29-1; D is undetermined. V lost 7 bases to trimming and J lost 3 bases, with 10 bases between them. The CDR3 length is 11 residues. Germline V gene sequence: CDR1 SQVTM, CDR2 ANQGSEA. The CDR3 is CSALTRYEQYF. For the CDR3, the DNA is TGCAGCGCCTTGACACGCTACGAGCAGTACTTC.